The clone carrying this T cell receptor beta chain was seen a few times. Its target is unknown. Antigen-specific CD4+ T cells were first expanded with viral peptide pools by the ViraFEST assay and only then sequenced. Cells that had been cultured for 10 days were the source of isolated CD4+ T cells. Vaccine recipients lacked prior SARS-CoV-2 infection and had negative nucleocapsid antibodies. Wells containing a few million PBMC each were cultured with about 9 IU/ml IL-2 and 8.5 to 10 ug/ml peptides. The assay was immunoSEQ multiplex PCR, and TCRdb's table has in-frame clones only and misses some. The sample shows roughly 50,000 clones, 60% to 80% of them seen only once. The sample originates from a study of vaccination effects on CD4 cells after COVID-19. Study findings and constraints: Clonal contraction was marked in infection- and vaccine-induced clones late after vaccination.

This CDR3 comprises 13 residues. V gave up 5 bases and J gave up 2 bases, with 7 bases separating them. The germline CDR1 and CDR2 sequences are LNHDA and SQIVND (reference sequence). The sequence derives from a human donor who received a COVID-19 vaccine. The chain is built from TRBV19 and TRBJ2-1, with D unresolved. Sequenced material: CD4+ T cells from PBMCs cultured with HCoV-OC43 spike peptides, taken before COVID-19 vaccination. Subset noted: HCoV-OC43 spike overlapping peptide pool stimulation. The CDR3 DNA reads TGTGCCAGTAGTGGGGTGGCCTACAATGAGCAGTTCTTC. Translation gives CASSGVAYNEQFF.